The 32 T cell receptor beta chains given below trace back to one sample, sequenced in a study of blood T cells in healthy people across ages. Sample-barcoded 5' priming and a J-beta primer mix drove a second PCR of 7 to 11 cycles. One entry per CDR3 protein, called by TCRdb with MiXCR from the 5' RACE reads. The sample carries 1.5 million to 2 million distinct CDR3 sequences, roughly 49% recorded once. The sequencing input was blood. These TCRs come from a middle-aged woman in good health.

V usage is TRBV7-2 and J usage is TRBJ1-6, with 8 bases identical to TRBD1. J was trimmed by 9 bases and V by 4 bases; bases with no gene match: 8. The germline V gene has CDR1 SGHTA and CDR2 FQGNSA. The CDR3 totals 15 residues. The DNA for the CDR3 is TGTGCCAGCAGCTGGGACAGGAACAGGGCTTCACCCCTCCACTTT. Translating gives CASSWDRNRASPLHF.

Only a few counts were recorded for this clonotype. This chain uses TRBV29-1 with TRBJ2-7; D is unresolved. The CDR3 extends over 13 amino acids. Trimming took off 4 bases at V and 5 bases at J, with 15 bases between the two ends. Germline V gene lookup returns CDR1 SQVTM and CDR2 ANQGSEA. As DNA, the CDR3 is TGCAGCGTTGGGACCTCCCTGATCGACGAGCAGTACTTC. Its protein is CSVGTSLIDEQYF.

The chain links TRBV27 to TRBJ2-1, with TRBD2 identical over 7 bases. Germline V lookup: CDR1 MNHEY, CDR2 SMNVEV (reference sequence). V trimming: 11 bases; J trimming: 6 bases; junction bases outside the gene matches: 13. This CDR3 is 14 amino acids long. The DNA of the CDR3 is TGTGCCGCCAGCAGCGGGACCACAGGCAATGAGCAGTTCTTC. Translating gives CAASSGTTGNEQFF.

Regarding this clonotype: This clone may be a read error of a much larger clone one base away. The chain carries TRBV12-3 or TRBV12-4 and TRBJ2-5; D is unresolved. This CDR3 region has 14 residues. Trimming removed 6 bases from V and 6 bases from J, with 17 bases in between. DNA for the CDR3: TGTGCCAGCAGCAGATCCCGTCTAAGGAAGACCCAGTACTTC. This sequence encodes CASSRSRLRKTQYF.

The chain recombines TRBV20-1 with TRBJ1-5, with 7 bases that match TRBD1. The length of the CDR3 is 15 residues. V lost 3 bases, J lost 0 bases, and 5 bases stayed unmatched. Germline V gene lookup returns CDR1 DFQATT and CDR2 SNEGSKA (reference sequence). The CDR3 bases are TGCAGTGCTAGGAAGGGGGCAACTAGCAATCAGCCCCAGCATTTT. Amino acid sequence: CSARKGATSNQPQHF.

The rearrangement uses TRBV5-1 and TRBJ2-4; 15 bases agree with TRBD2. Germline values: CDR1 SGHRS, CDR2 YFSETQ. V shed 4 bases, J shed 4 bases, and the junction held 6 bases outside the gene matches. This CDR3 spans 17 amino acids. CDR3 DNA: TGCGCCAGCAGCCCGGGACTAGCGGGGGGAATAAAAAACATTCAGTACTTC. Translation: CASSPGLAGGIKNIQYF.

This clonotype was counted only a few times. This rearrangement joins TRBV6-5 to TRBJ2-1, with 8 bases aligning to TRBD2. CDR3 length equals 12 residues. The germline CDR1 and CDR2 sequences are MNHEY and SVGAGI. Unmatched junction bases numbered 6, after V lost 5 bases and J lost 12 bases. CDR3 sequence: CASSRESGGQFF. The CDR3 DNA reads TGTGCCAGCAGTCGAGAAAGCGGGGGGCAGTTCTTC.

The V call is TRBV6-6, the J call TRBJ2-7; 8 bases are a match to TRBD1. The CDR3 totals 15 residues. The germline V gene has CDR1 MNHNY and CDR2 SVGAGI (reference sequence). Germline trimming cut 2 bases from V and 1 base from J; bases unmatched to any gene: 4. The CDR3 protein is CASSYETGVSYEQYF. The CDR3 bases are TGTGCCAGCAGTTACGAGACAGGGGTTTCCTACGAGCAGTACTTC.

This clonotype occurred a few times. The chain carries TRBV24-1 and TRBJ2-5; D may be TRBD1 (6 bases). Germline assignment: CDR1 KGHDR and CDR2 SFDVKD. CDR3 length equals 14 residues. V lost 5 bases and J lost 2, with 11 bases in between. The CDR3 sequence is CATSGGGRQETQYF. The CDR3 DNA sequence: TGTGCCACCAGTGGAGGGGGAAGGCAAGAGACCCAGTACTTC.

This chain connects TRBV7-2 to TRBJ1-5; D gene unclear. CDR3 size: 13 residues. Germline V CDR1 and CDR2: SGHTA, FQGNSA. V was pared by 6 bases and J by 9 bases, with 15 bases between. The CDR3 reads CASSLSGGRPQHF. DNA of the CDR3: TGTGCCAGCAGTCTTAGTGGAGGGCGGCCCCAGCATTTT. The whole variable domain, remainder taken from reference TRBV7-2 and TRBJ1-5, is GAGVSQSPSNKVTEKGKDVELRCDPISGHTALYWYRQSLGQGLEFLIYFQGNSAPDKSGLPSDRFSAERTGGSVSTLTIQRTQQEDSAVYLCASSLSGGRPQHFGDGTRLSIL.

This chain links TRBV7-9 with TRBJ2-5; 9 nucleotides agree with TRBD1. The V gene end was trimmed by 5 bases and the J gene end by 1 base; junction bases not matched to a gene: 11. The CDR3 length is 17 residues. CDR1 is SEHNR and CDR2 is FQNEAQ in the germline V gene (reference sequence). For the CDR3, the DNA is TGTGCCAGCAGCCCCGACCCGGGACAGGGCGTCCAAGAGACCCAGTACTTC. This translates into CASSPDPGQGVQETQYF.

Only one count was recorded for this clonotype. J is TRBJ2-3 and V is TRBV3-1; 7 bases agree with TRBD1. The trim removed 0 bases at V and 2 bases at J, leaving 11 bases unmatched. The CDR3 extends over 18 amino acids. Germline V gives CDR1 LGHDT, CDR2 YNNKEL (reference sequence). The CDR3 reads CASSQDLIGQEYTDTQYF. The DNA for the CDR3 is TGTGCCAGCAGCCAAGATCTCATAGGACAGGAGTACACAGATACGCAGTATTTT.

The chain's CDR3 is CASSMQRGGSYEQYF. The CDR3 nucleotides are TGTGCCAGCAGCATGCAGCGGGGGGGCTCCTACGAGCAGTACTTC. This sequence joins TRBV13 and TRBJ2-7; 10 bases fit TRBD2. V was pared by 5 bases and J by 0 bases, with 4 bases of the junction left unmatched. The germline CDR1 and CDR2 sequences are PRHDT and FYEKMQ (reference sequence). The CDR3 covers 15 residues.

This clonotype has only a few counts. The chain is built from TRBV27 and TRBJ1-6, with D possibly being TRBD1 (5 bases). Germline V gives CDR1 MNHEY, CDR2 SMNVEV (reference sequence). The CDR3 is 15 amino acids. The ends were cut back, 3 bases at V and 7 bases at J, with 13 bases in the middle. The CDR3 region has the DNA TGTGCCAGCAGTTTCGGCAGGGAAAGAAATTCACCCCTCCACTTT. It encodes CASSFGRERNSPLHF.

The chain employs TRBV9 and TRBJ2-3; D is tentatively TRBD1 or TRBD2 (6 bases each). The CDR3 sequence is 15 residues long. In germline, CDR1 is SGDLS, CDR2 YYNGEE. Trimming cost V 3 bases and J 7 bases, with 18 bases left between them. The CDR3 region is CASSGLGRGGNTQYF. CDR3 nucleotide sequence: TGTGCCAGCAGCGGCCTAGGGCGAGGGGGGAATACGCAGTATTTT.

V usage is TRBV5-6 and J usage is TRBJ2-1, with D maybe TRBD2 (5 bases). Per the germline V gene, CDR1 is SGHDT and CDR2 is YYEEEE. The CDR3 runs to 17 residues. Trimming removed 3 bases from V and 4 bases from J, with 20 bases in between. The CDR3 protein is CASSSAGFRALYNEQFF. In DNA, the CDR3 is TGTGCCAGCAGCTCGGCGGGTTTCAGAGCTCTATACAATGAGCAGTTCTTC.

The CDR3: CASSVVDSPAFF. DNA of the CDR3: TGTGCCAGCAGCGTAGTGGACTCGCCCGCTTTCTTT. The genes are TRBV9 and TRBJ1-1; D uncertain. The germline V and J ends were trimmed by 0 bases and 11 bases, with 11 bases remaining between them. CDR3 length: 12 amino acids. The germline gives CDR1 SGDLS, CDR2 YYNGEE.

A word on this clonotype: Since a much larger clone is just one base distant, this may be a read error. V is TRBV7-2 and J is TRBJ2-4; no clear D. The CDR3 consists of 13 residues. CDR1 and CDR2 (germline): SGHTA, FQGNSA. Trimming left V 1 base short and J 15 bases short, with 16 bases between. The chain's CDR3 is CASSLEFRNERYF. In DNA form, the CDR3 reads TGTGCCAGCAGCTTAGAGTTCCGGAACGAGCGGTACTTC. Together with reference TRBV7-2 and TRBJ2-4, the CDR3 gives the full variable domain: GAGVSQSPSNKVTEKGKDVELRCDPISGHTALYWYRQSLGQGLEFLIYFQGNSAPDKSGLPSDRFSAERTGGSVSTLTIQRTQQEDSAVYLCASSLEFRNERYFGAGTRLSVL.

The rearrangement joins TRBV5-4 to TRBJ2-7, with 9 bases matching TRBD1. The J segment lost 6 bases and the V segment lost 0 bases, leaving 10 bases of the junction unmatched. Germline assignment: CDR1 SGHNT and CDR2 YYREEE (reference sequence). The length of the CDR3 is 16 residues. This CDR3 is CASSLASGQGFGEQYF. CDR3 in DNA: TGTGCCAGCAGCTTGGCATCGGGACAGGGATTCGGCGAGCAGTACTTC.

V is TRBV10-3 and J is TRBJ2-3; tentatively, D is TRBD1 (5 bases). The CDR3 length is 12 residues. V gave up 4 bases and J gave up 3 bases, with 5 bases separating them. The germline V gene has CDR1 ENHRY and CDR2 SYGVKD. The CDR3 coding sequence is TGTGCCATCAGTGGACAGACAGATACGCAGTATTTT. This translates into CAISGQTDTQYF.

CDR3 sequence: CSVESGGTHINEQFF. In nucleotides, the CDR3 is TGCAGCGTTGAGAGCGGCGGGACACATATTAATGAGCAGTTCTTC. This rearrangement joins TRBV29-1 to TRBJ2-1; D could derive from TRBD1 or TRBD2 (6 bases each). V lost 3 bases to trimming and J lost 7 bases, with 19 bases between them. Germline assignment: CDR1 SQVTM and CDR2 ANQGSEA. CDR3 size: 15 residues.

This clonotype occurred a few times. This chain links TRBV10-3 with TRBJ1-2; D gene unclear. Germline V lookup: CDR1 ENHRY, CDR2 SYGVKD. Deletions cut 0 bases from V and 1 base from J, with 3 bases between. This CDR3 is built from 13 residues. CDR3 region: CAISESINYGYTF. In DNA, the CDR3 is TGTGCCATCAGTGAGTCAATTAACTATGGCTACACCTTC.

The V gene is TRBV7-9, the J gene TRBJ2-5; TRBD1 matches at 7 bases. Germline CDR1 SEHNR, CDR2 FQNEAQ (reference sequence). The CDR3 consists of 14 residues. V dropped 4 bases and J dropped 9; count of bases not matched to a gene: 11. This CDR3 is CASSYSDRVGSQYF. The CDR3 nucleotides are TGTGCCAGCAGCTACTCCGACAGGGTGGGATCCCAGTACTTC.

The chain carries TRBV6-2 or TRBV6-3 and TRBJ1-2, with D tentatively TRBD1 (5 bases). The CDR3 has 15 amino acids. Trimming shortened V by 1 base and J by 2 bases, and 11 bases separated the two germline ends. Looked up from germline, CDR1 is MNHEY and CDR2 is SVGEGT. The CDR3 bases are TGTGCCAGCAGTTACTGGACAACAGAAAACTATGGCTACACCTTC. Translated, it gives CASSYWTTENYGYTF.

This clonotype was counted between two and nine times. This chain links TRBV20-1 with TRBJ2-3; TRBD1 matches 9 bases. The V gene's germline CDR1 is DFQATT and CDR2 SNEGSKA (reference sequence). Trimming removed 4 bases from V and 2 bases from J; junction bases left unmatched: 7. This CDR3 contains 15 residues. The CDR3 protein is CSAIRTGVSTDTQYF. CDR3 nucleotides: TGCAGTGCTATCAGGACAGGGGTCTCCACAGATACGCAGTATTTT.

This clonotype was found a few times. This chain links TRBV11-2 with TRBJ2-1, with 15 bases fitting TRBD2. Germline CDR1 is SGHAT and CDR2 is FQNNGV. V was clipped by 5 bases and J by 10 bases; unmatched bases: 6. The CDR3 is made up of 15 amino acids. The CDR3 coding sequence is TGTGCCAGCAGCCTAGGACTAGCGGGGGGGCGCGAGCAGTTCTTC. It encodes CASSLGLAGGREQFF.

The J gene is TRBJ1-1, the V gene TRBV28; 8 bases are a match to TRBD1. Germline values: CDR1 MDHEN, CDR2 SYDVKM. The CDR3 loop spans 15 amino acids. V trimming: 5 bases; J trimming: 4 bases; junction bases outside the gene matches: 9. CDR3 DNA sequence: TGTGCCAGCAGTACAGGGGGAGAATCGGCCACTGAAGCTTTCTTT. It yields the protein CASSTGGESATEAFF.

The chain has TRBV7-3 and TRBJ1-2; TRBD1 aligns across 7 bases. With 5 bases clipped from V and 4 bases from J, the junction kept 13 bases outside the gene matches. The CDR3 covers 16 residues. The germline V gene encodes CDR1 SGHTA and CDR2 FQGTGA. The CDR3 reads CASSTRPGTGVYGYTF. CDR3 in DNA: TGTGCCAGCAGCACCCGTCCGGGAACAGGGGTCTATGGCTACACCTTC.

V gene TRBV28 combines with J gene TRBJ2-1; TRBD2 aligns across 10 bases. V trimming: 7 bases; J trimming: 2 bases; junction bases outside the gene matches: 5. The CDR3 runs 15 residues. The germline gives CDR1 MDHEN, CDR2 SYDVKM. The CDR3 spells CASTRTSGPYNEQFF. The CDR3 nucleotides are TGTGCCAGCACACGGACTAGCGGACCCTACAATGAGCAGTTCTTC.

The rearrangement uses TRBV27 and TRBJ2-5; 9 positions match TRBD1. The V gene end was trimmed by 5 bases and the J gene end by 3 bases; junction bases not matched to a gene: 7. Per germline, CDR1 MNHEY and CDR2 SMNVEV (reference sequence). CDR3 length equals 15 residues. The CDR3 coding sequence is TGTGCCAGCAGTCGACGCCGGGACAGGGAAGAGACCCAGTACTTC. This translates into CASSRRRDREETQYF.

As regards this clonotype: Likely a read error: the CDR3 ends without its conserved phenylalanine or tryptophan. The chain links TRBV6-5 to TRBJ1-2, with a possible D match to TRBD1 (5 bases). The CDR3 runs to 15 residues. Looked up from germline, CDR1 is MNHEY and CDR2 is SVGAGI. V lost 0 bases and J lost 3, with 11 bases in between. As DNA, the CDR3 is TGTGCCAGCAGTTACTCCGAGGGAGGGGACTATGGCTACACCTCC. Translating gives CASSYSEGGDYGYTS.

Here the CDR3 reads CASSFEVAGDTQYF. The CDR3 DNA follows: TGTGCCAGCAGCTTCGAGGTAGCAGGAGATACGCAGTATTTT. The genes are TRBV13 and TRBJ2-3; D ambiguous. The CDR3 is made up of 14 amino acids. Trimming took 3 bases from V and 5 from J, leaving 12 bases between them. Per the germline V gene, CDR1 is PRHDT and CDR2 is FYEKMQ (reference sequence).